The 25 T cell receptor beta chains listed next were all sequenced from one sample in a study of Graves' ophthalmopathy and Graves' hyperthyroidism (dated by TCRdb to 2016 to 2019). Data came from an Illumina HiSeq 2000. For repertoire sequencing, the TCR beta CDR3 regions were amplified from RNA transcripts. A first-round RT-PCR used HTBI primers with the Qiagen OneStep RT-PCR kit, followed by a second-round multiplex PCR, size selection and purification. In TCRdb, the public reads were trimmed at Q25 with fastp and aligned with MiXCR, with productive beta chains retained. Every CDR3 protein is listed once, alongside the most common genes and DNA of its rows. Present in this sample are around 1.1 million distinct CDR3 sequences, about 38% of which were seen just once. The ten largest clones add up to 11% of the sample. Sequencing was performed on peripheral blood or thyroid tissue (not recorded which). The receptors were gathered from an adult man with Graves' hyperthyroidism.

This clonotype occurred many times. The chain couples TRBV5-1 to TRBJ1-1; unclear D gene. The germline V and J ends were trimmed by 2 bases and 4 bases, with 12 bases remaining between them. This CDR3 has 14 residues. CDR1 is SGHRS and CDR2 is YFSETQ in the germline V gene. This chain's CDR3 is CASSFKGASTEAFF. CDR3 coding DNA: TGCGCCAGCAGCTTCAAGGGCGCCAGCACTGAAGCTTTCTTT.

On this clonotype: Since no conserved phenylalanine or tryptophan closes the CDR3, a read error is the likely cause. No DNA is shown, since the ends of the CDR3 on it are uncertain; the CDR3 is the one TCRdb lists. V and J are TRBV10-2 and TRBJ2-2; the table's D call TRBD2 went unverified against the DNA. CDR1 is WSHSY and CDR2 is SAAADI in the germline V gene. The CDR3 is made up of 18 amino acids, end residues included. The CDR3 sequence is CASSDPGLAGGNTGELMS.

As for this clonotype: A much larger clonotype is one base distant, so this may be a read error. CDR3 coding DNA: TGTGCCACCAGCAGAGATCAGGCGGAGACCCAGTACTTC. Encoded protein: CATSRDQAETQYF. V usage is TRBV15 and J usage is TRBJ2-5; no clear D gene. The CDR3 is 13 amino acids. Trimming stripped 0 bases from V and 5 bases from J, with 7 bases between. Germline CDR1 and CDR2: LNHNV and YYDKDF (reference sequence).

About this clonotype: This sequence may be a read error, since a much larger clone differs from it by one base. The chain employs TRBV9 and TRBJ2-2; D call uncertain. The CDR3 contains 13 residues. Trimming stripped 0 bases from V and 5 bases from J, with 5 bases between. Germline values: CDR1 SGDLS, CDR2 YYNGEE. In DNA form, the CDR3 reads TGTGCCAGCAGCGTAGAGTTTACCGGGGAGCTGTTTTTT. It translates to CASSVEFTGELFF. Variable domain in full (rest from reference TRBV9 and TRBJ2-2): DSGVTQTPKHLITATGQRVTLRCSPRSGDLSVYWYQQSLDQGLQFLIQYYNGEERAKGNILERFSAQQFPDLHSELNLSSLELGDSALYFCASSVEFTGELFFGEGSRLTVL.

This clonotype was counted many times. This chain connects TRBV2 to TRBJ2-6; the D gene is possibly TRBD1 (5 bases). The CDR3 has 19 amino acids. Germline V gene data show CDR1 as SNHLY and CDR2 as FYNNEI. V was pared by 0 bases and J by 0 bases, with 15 bases between. The CDR3 DNA is TGTGCCAGCAGTGAAGCGCTTGGGGCAAGAATCTCTGGGGCCAACGTCCTGACTTTC. This translates into CASSEALGARISGANVLTF.

This chain uses TRBV7-2 with TRBJ1-5, with D perhaps matching TRBD1 (6 bases). V lost 4 bases and J lost 7, with 20 bases in between. Germline V gene sequence: CDR1 SGHTA, CDR2 FQGNSA. The CDR3 runs 16 residues. DNA of the CDR3: TGTGCCAGCAGCTGCCAGCCCCGACAGGCCTACCAGCCCCAGCATTTT. Protein: CASSCQPRQAYQPQHF.

The chain uses TRBV27 and TRBJ2-5; possibly TRBD1 for D (5 bases). The CDR3 length is 16 residues. V was pared by 6 bases and J by 4 bases, with 21 bases between. Germline V gene data show CDR1 as MNHEY and CDR2 as SMNVEV (reference sequence). CDR3 sequence reads: CASSPTAAGPLETQYF. The CDR3 DNA reads as TGTGCCAGCAGCCCAACTGCGGCAGGGCCCTTAGAGACCCAGTACTTC.

This clonotype was detected a few times. The rearrangement uses TRBV5-1 and TRBJ2-6, with D possibly TRBD2 on 6 matching bases. Trimming removed 6 bases from V and 0 bases from J, with 16 bases in between. Germline-derived CDR1 and CDR2 are SGHRS and YFSETQ. The CDR3 totals 17 residues. CDR3 in amino acids: CASTPGLTVSGANVLTF. CDR3 nucleotide sequence: TGCGCCAGCACCCCGGGACTTACAGTCTCTGGGGCCAACGTCCTGACTTTC.

This clonotype was seen repeatedly, ten times or more. This chain uses TRBV15 with TRBJ1-2, with 7 bases fitting TRBD1. Germline loops: CDR1 LNHNV, CDR2 YYDKDF (reference sequence). The CDR3 covers 15 residues. Losses at the gene ends were 2 bases for V and 4 bases for J; bases not matched to a gene: 7. CDR3 amino acids: CATSRKGQTFYGYTF. The CDR3 DNA is TGTGCCACCAGCAGAAAGGGACAGACATTCTATGGCTACACCTTC.

This clonotype was recorded only once. The missing conserved phenylalanine or tryptophan at the end of this CDR3 makes a read error likely. Because the CDR3's place on the DNA is in doubt, the DNA is left out and the CDR3 is given as listed by TCRdb. The chain combines TRBV13 with TRBJ2-2; the table's D call, TRBD1, has no DNA check behind it. The CDR3 is 16 residues long, ends included. Per germline, CDR1 PRHDT and CDR2 FYEKMQ (reference sequence). The CDR3 spells CASRPNTGGNTGELRI.

This clonotype showed up many times. This chain's CDR3 is CASSYTQGSHNYGYTF. The CDR3 region has the DNA TGTGCCAGCAGCTACACGCAGGGGTCCCACAACTATGGCTACACCTTC. The chain links TRBV5-5 to TRBJ1-2, with a possible D match to TRBD1 (6 bases). The CDR3 is 16 residues long. Between the trimmed V and J ends, which lost 3 bases and 2 bases, there was a span of 17 bases. Germline V gene data show CDR1 as SGHKS and CDR2 as YYEKEE (reference sequence).

CDR3 DNA: TGTGCCATCCAATCCGGGGGCGAGATTGAAAAACTGTTTTTT. It encodes CAIQSGGEIEKLFF. V and J are TRBV6-4 and TRBJ1-4; D possibly corresponds to TRBD1 (6 bases). The CDR3 covers 14 residues. Between the trimmed V and J ends, which lost 10 bases and 7 bases, there was a span of 19 bases. Germline lookup yields CDR1 MRHNA and CDR2 SNTAGT.

The chain carries TRBV7-3 and TRBJ2-3; TRBD2 matches 10 bases. This CDR3 contains 18 residues. Per the germline V gene, CDR1 is SGHTA and CDR2 is FQGTGA. The V segment lost 1 base and the J segment 2 bases; nucleotides outside the gene matches: 9. The CDR3 nucleotides read TGTGCCAGCAGCTTAAGGGGGAGCGGGAGGGCCCTCACAGATACGCAGTATTTT. This gives the protein CASSLRGSGRALTDTQYF.

The gene calls are TRBV4-1 and TRBJ1-2, with no clear D. Germline CDR1 and CDR2: MGHRA and YSYEKL. V lost 0 bases and J 5 bases, leaving 19 bases between the germline ends. This CDR3 spans 17 amino acids. The chain's CDR3 is CASSQESRMRIGYGYTF. The CDR3 bases are TGCGCCAGCAGCCAAGAAAGCAGGATGCGGATAGGTTATGGCTACACCTTC.

The V call is TRBV2, the J call TRBJ2-3; D ambiguous. Trimming left V 8 bases short and J 1 base short, with 7 bases between. The germline V gene encodes CDR1 SNHLY and CDR2 FYNNEI. This CDR3 is 12 amino acids long. The CDR3 loop is CASSRRTDTQYF. The CDR3 coding sequence is TGTGCCAGCTCGAGACGCACAGATACGCAGTATTTT. Drawing the rest from reference TRBV2 and TRBJ2-3, the complete variable domain is EPEVTQTPSHQVTQMGQEVILRCVPISNHLYFYWYRQILGQKVEFLVSFYNNEISEKSEIFDDQFSVERPDGSNFTLKIRSTKLEDSAMYFCASSRRTDTQYFGPGTRLTVL.

This clonotype was counted once. The J gene is TRBJ2-5, the V gene TRBV10-2; 8 bases are a match to TRBD2. The CDR3 contains 14 residues. Germline V gene lookup returns CDR1 WSHSY and CDR2 SAAADI. V shed 3 bases and J 4 bases; nucleotides not matched to a gene: 4. CDR3 sequence (DNA): TGCGCCAGCAGTGATACCAGCGGGAGAGAGACCCAGTACTTC. Translated: CASSDTSGRETQYF.

The count of this clonotype is one. The gene calls are TRBV20-1 and TRBJ1-5; D remains ambiguous. The CDR3 contains 18 residues. The germline CDR1 and CDR2 sequences are DFQATT and SNEGSKA (reference sequence). V gave up 0 bases and J gave up 6 bases, with 24 bases separating them. The DNA for the CDR3 is TGCAGTGCTAGAGACGGCCACGGGAAAAGGACTGCAAGTCAGCCCCAGCATTTT. Residues: CSARDGHGKRTASQPQHF.

In this sample, this clonotype turned up many times. The J gene is TRBJ2-2, the V gene TRBV5-1, with D possibly TRBD1 on 6 matching bases. The CDR3 contains 14 residues. The germline gives CDR1 SGHRS, CDR2 YFSETQ. Trimming shortened V by 0 bases and J by 7 bases, and 10 bases separated the two germline ends. CDR3 bases: TGCGCCAGCAGCTTGGACAGGGTAAACGGGGAGCTGTTTTTT. As protein: CASSLDRVNGELFF. The variable domain in full, completed from reference TRBV5-1 and TRBJ2-2, reads KAGVTQTPRYLIKTRGQQVTLSCSPISGHRSVSWYQQTPGQGLQFLFEYFSETQRNKGNFPGRFSGRQFSNSRSEMNVSTLELGDSALYLCASSLDRVNGELFFGEGSRLTVL.

The CDR3 bases are TGTGCCATCCGTCAGGCTTCTAATTCACCCCTCCACTTT. Protein product: CAIRQASNSPLHF. The rearrangement joins TRBV10-3 to TRBJ1-6; D unclear. CDR1 ENHRY and CDR2 SYGVKD come from the germline V gene. Trimming shortened V by 8 bases and J by 6 bases, and 11 bases separated the two germline ends. The CDR3 runs 13 residues.

This chain uses TRBV12-3 or TRBV12-4 with TRBJ1-5; D might be TRBD1 (6 bases). V lost 3 bases, J lost 11 bases, and 20 bases lay in between. The CDR3 loop spans 15 amino acids. The CDR3 sequence is CASSLDSASRGAQHF. The CDR3 DNA follows: TGTGCCAGCAGTTTGGACAGTGCCTCCCGGGGGGCCCAGCATTTT.

This clonotype came up many times. The chain couples TRBV5-1 to TRBJ1-1, with 8 bases identical to TRBD1. CDR1 is SGHRS and CDR2 is YFSETQ in the germline V gene. The CDR3 contains 16 residues. Trimming at V came to 5 bases and at J to 4 bases, leaving 13 bases not matched to a gene. The CDR3 sequence is CASSSTPGGRGTEAFF. For the CDR3, the DNA is TGCGCCAGCAGTTCGACTCCAGGGGGCAGGGGCACTGAAGCTTTCTTT.

A word on this clonotype: This may be a read error, as it is one base from a much larger clone. This rearrangement joins TRBV7-2 to TRBJ2-5; TRBD1 aligns across 7 bases. Germline loops: CDR1 SGHTA, CDR2 FQGNSA. V was clipped by 2 bases and J by 7 bases; unmatched bases: 16. The CDR3 is made up of 17 amino acids. The CDR3 loop is CASSLRYGQDIVGTQYF. The CDR3 nucleotides read TGTGCCAGCAGCTTAAGATACGGACAGGATATTGTGGGGACCCAGTACTTC.

This clonotype occurred many times. V is TRBV9 and J is TRBJ2-7; D is ambiguous. V lost 0 bases and J lost 2, with 12 bases in between. Germline-derived CDR1 and CDR2 are SGDLS and YYNGEE. The CDR3 runs to 15 residues. CDR3 coding DNA: TGTGCCAGCAGCGTAGGGCAGGAGCTGACCTACGAGCAGTACTTC. Protein sequence: CASSVGQELTYEQYF.

The chain links TRBV4-1 to TRBJ1-1; 9 bases agree with TRBD1. CDR3 length equals 13 residues. Germline loops: CDR1 MGHRA, CDR2 YSYEKL. The junction had 5 bases not matched to a gene; V was cut back by 2 bases and J by 10 bases. CDR3 bases: TGCGCCAGCAGCCAAAACAGGGGGCGCGGAGCTTTCTTT. Its protein is CASSQNRGRGAFF.

The table lists this clonotype with many counts. This chain uses TRBV7-6 with TRBJ2-7; TRBD1 or TRBD2 may be the D gene (6 bases each). The germline V gene encodes CDR1 SGHVS and CDR2 FNYEAQ. The CDR3 runs 15 residues. Trimming cost V 5 bases and J 8 bases, with 22 bases left between them. CDR3 residues: CASSTGQGRGAQQYF. CDR3 nucleotide sequence: TGTGCCAGCAGCACGGGGCAGGGGCGGGGAGCCCAGCAGTACTTC.